The rows below give T cell receptor beta chains drawn from one sample of a study of blood T cell repertoires in COVID-19. TCRdb keeps only in-frame clones here, not all; method: immunoSEQ multiplex PCR. The sample carries a few hundred thousand clones, around 92% recorded once. The sample consisted of peripheral blood. The receptors here all came from a woman in her 30s with COVID-19, enrolled during active disease. Each CDR3 is given with its conserved first and last residue. D genes are given only for firm matches.

V,D,CDR3
TRBV7-2,TRBD1,CASRRTGIHNSPLHF
TRBV11-3,.,CASSLGGGDYEQYF
TRBV27,.,CASSLTTVNQPQHF
TRBV3-1/TRBV3-2,.,CASSPPTVSPLHF
TRBV10-1,TRBD2,CASSVGLAGSYNEQFF
TRBV11-2,TRBD2,CASSWGGTQYF
TRBV7-9,TRBD2,CASISWGGEAGRETQYF
TRBV28,TRBD2,CAIIRRGGHNEQFF
TRBV19,.,CASSMGGFYGYTF
TRBV4-2,TRBD2,CASSLLAGYSSTDTQYF
TRBV7-9,.,CASSFNSNQPQHF
TRBV5-1,.,CASSLGSSFSGNTIYF
TRBV5-1,TRBD2,CASRAGGYQEQYF
TRBV12-3/TRBV12-4,TRBD2,CASSLGGGNEQFF
TRBV27,.,CASSPSGRHTGELFF
TRBV30,.,CAWSQGGEQFF
TRBV6-4,TRBD2,CASRETSGGTLGEQYF
TRBV7-6,.,CASSLLGGQGGSPLHF
TRBV5-1,.,CASSLGEGSQETQYF
TRBV18,.,CASSQAFTRNTEAFF
TRBV5-1,TRBD1,CASTLTGGTEAFF
TRBV5-4,.,CASSRGRANEKLFF
TRBV7-7,TRBD1,CASSPGRGDRLQNEQFF
TRBV9,.,CASSVARGQNTEAFF
TRBV19,.,CASSINTDTQYF
TRBV30,TRBD1,CAWSVQGNQPQHF
TRBV5-4,TRBD1,CASSGQDAYEQYF
TRBV28,.,CASRPTVSTEAFF
TRBV5-6,TRBD1,CASSYSGGPYNEQFF
TRBV24-1,.,CATSDLAGYEQFF
TRBV10-3,.,CAISDERLSYEQYF
TRBV2,.,CASSVQGLGYEQYF
TRBV7-9,.,CASSFTGPGELFF
TRBV10-2,.,CASSGAGRGPKDTQYF
TRBV9,TRBD2,CASSDPGGLADEQFF
TRBV4-1,TRBD2,CASSQVAGGTSNIQYF
TRBV5-4,.,CASSLGGVSYGYTF
TRBV2,.,CAHTLYNEQFF
TRBV7-2,.,CASSLVGTPATNEKLFF
TRBV3-1/TRBV3-2,.,CASSRTGVTYEQYF
TRBV7-8,.,CASSPNRVNTEAFF
TRBV5-1,.,CASRDTYSGNTIYF
TRBV6-5,TRBD1,CASSYSNQGVDTEAFF
TRBV9,.,CASSVDVQGFEQYF
TRBV12-3/TRBV12-4,.,CASSTTYDGYTF
TRBV21-1,.,CASSNRDSNYGYTF
TRBV4-1,TRBD1,CASSQGDYQPQHF
TRBV4-1,.,CASSQVGTPKEPQHF
TRBV5-4,TRBD1,CATTLTWGQSYGYTF
TRBV19,TRBD1,CAHRGTEQETQYF
TRBV2,TRBD1,CASSQGTGVFYGYTF
TRBV7-9,TRBD1,CASSLGRTGQTYNEQFF
TRBV6-5,TRBD2,CASSMLAGANNEQFF
TRBV2,.,CASSEQLNRLGQGSGGYTF
TRBV18,.,CASSPRLEEKLFF
TRBV19,.,CASSQTGLSPLHF
TRBV5-1,TRBD1,CASSLSGGGNEKLFF
TRBV28,.,CASSPHRGRRDSANTGELFF
TRBV2,.,CASLEGRAFF